The 20 T cell receptor beta chains below were found in one sample sequenced in a study of blood T cell repertoires in COVID-19. Measured with immunoSEQ multiplex PCR; TCRdb has only the in-frame clones, and not every one. The sample lists approximately 250,000 clones, about 91% seen once, with 1% to 1.5% in the top ten. The sample consisted of PBMCs or T cells enriched from blood (not recorded which). Source of these receptors: a woman aged 40-49 years with acute COVID-19.

CDR3 in amino acids: CASSYGAGGEQYV. DNA for the CDR3: TGTGCCAGCAGTTACGGGGCAGGGGGCGAGCAGTACGTC. This chain links TRBV27 with TRBJ2-7; 7 positions match TRBD1. The CDR3 has 13 residues. CDR1 is MNHEY and CDR2 is SMNVEV in the germline V gene (reference sequence). Trimming cost V 4 bases and J 6 bases; bases outside gene matches: 6.

The chain couples TRBV25-1 to TRBJ2-3; 10 bases line up with TRBD2. Germline V gene data show CDR1 as MGHDK and CDR2 as SYGVNS. CDR3 size: 14 residues. Trimming took 4 bases from V and 4 from J; bases not matched to a gene: 2. In DNA, the CDR3 is TGTGCCAGCAGTGGTCTAGCGGGAGCAGATACGCAGTATTTT. Translation: CASSGLAGADTQYF.

For the CDR3, the DNA is TGCGCCAGCAGCCTTTGGTCGGGATCTGGGAGGACTGAAGCTTTCTTT. This sequence encodes CASSLWSGSGRTEAFF. The gene calls are TRBV5-1 and TRBJ1-1; no clear D. CDR3 length equals 16 residues. V gave up 4 bases and J gave up 5 bases, with 21 bases separating them. CDR1 is SGHRS, CDR2 YFSETQ, per germline.

The chain employs TRBV10-3 and TRBJ1-2, with 9 bases fitting TRBD1. From germline, CDR1 is ENHRY and CDR2 SYGVKD. The CDR3 sequence is 15 residues long. V shed 4 bases and J 4 bases; nucleotides not matched to a gene: 7. As DNA, the CDR3 is TGTGCCATCAGTGCTCCGGGACAGGGTGCCTATGGCTACACCTTC. Protein product: CAISAPGQGAYGYTF.

CDR3 amino acids: CASSSLLDRAAAGRQFF. The CDR3, as DNA: TGTGCCAGCAGTTCACTACTGGACAGGGCGGCGGCGGGAAGGCAGTTCTTC. The rearrangement joins TRBV28 to TRBJ2-1, with 8 bases that match TRBD1. CDR1 MDHEN and CDR2 SYDVKM come from the germline V gene. V was pared by 4 bases and J by 12 bases, with 20 bases of the junction left unmatched. The CDR3 runs to 17 residues.

This clone was counted a single time. The chain carries TRBV27 and TRBJ1-2; D is perhaps TRBD1 (6 bases). This CDR3 region has 13 residues. Germline loops: CDR1 MNHEY, CDR2 SMNVEV (reference sequence). V lost 6 bases and J lost 1, with 9 bases in between. CDR3 in amino acids: CASRRTDNYGYTF. Here the CDR3 DNA reads TGTGCCAGCAGAAGGACAGATAACTATGGCTACACCTTC.

This chain joins TRBV18 and TRBJ2-7; 13 bases are a match to TRBD2. This CDR3 spans 15 amino acids. The V and J ends lost 6 bases and 2 bases, in that order; junction bases with no gene match: 4. Per germline, CDR1 KGHSH and CDR2 LQKENI. Written as DNA, the CDR3 is TGTGCCAGCTCCCCCACTAGCGGGAGGGCCTACGAGCAGTACTTC. Amino acids: CASSPTSGRAYEQYF. The whole variable domain, filled in from reference TRBV18 and TRBJ2-7, reads NAGVMQNPRHLVRRRGQEARLRCSPMKGHSHVYWYRQLPEEGLKFMVYLQKENIIDESGMPKERFSAEFPKEGPSILRIQQVVRGDSAAYFCASSPTSGRAYEQYFGPGTRLTVT.

The J gene is TRBJ2-1, the V gene TRBV5-1; 7 bases align to TRBD2. CDR3 length equals 16 residues. The germline V gene has CDR1 SGHRS and CDR2 YFSETQ. The ends lost 0 bases at V and 7 bases at J; junction bases unmatched: 10. CDR3 sequence (DNA): TGCGCCAGCAGCTTGGCCGTCAGCGGGGTGGATAATGAGCAGTTCTTC. It codes for CASSLAVSGVDNEQFF.

The chain employs TRBV9 and TRBJ1-2, with 7 bases lining up with TRBD1. Germline CDR1 and CDR2: SGDLS and YYNGEE. This CDR3 is built from 14 residues. With V trimmed by 3 bases and J by 3 bases, 5 bases remained unmatched. CDR3 in DNA: TGTGCCAGCAGCGAAAGACAGGGATACTATGGCTACACCTTC. Translation: CASSERQGYYGYTF. The full variable domain, with the rest looked up from reference TRBV9 and TRBJ1-2, is DSGVTQTPKHLITATGQRVTLRCSPRSGDLSVYWYQQSLDQGLQFLIQYYNGEERAKGNILERFSAQQFPDLHSELNLSSLELGDSALYFCASSERQGYYGYTFGSGTRLTVV.

The chain links TRBV7-8 to TRBJ1-1; unclear D gene. V lost 1 base and J 4 bases, leaving 13 bases between the germline ends. Germline CDR1 reads SGHVS; CDR2 reads FQNEAQ. The CDR3 has 15 amino acids. The CDR3 DNA is TGTGCCAGCAGCTTAGTAGGCGGGGTGGTCACTGAAGCTTTCTTT. Its translation is CASSLVGGVVTEAFF.

The J gene is TRBJ2-5, the V gene TRBV25-1, with 7 bases that match TRBD2. The CDR3 loop spans 15 amino acids. Unmatched junction bases numbered 8, after V lost 3 bases and J lost 4 bases. Germline CDR1 is MGHDK and CDR2 is SYGVNS. CDR3 nucleotide sequence: TGTGCCAGCAGTGACCAGCCGGGACTACCAGAGACCCAGTACTTC. Its protein product is CASSDQPGLPETQYF.

The CDR3 region is CASSDATGLYSNQPQHF. The CDR3 region has the DNA TGTGCCAGCAGTGACGCGACAGGGCTTTATAGCAATCAGCCCCAGCATTTT. The rearrangement uses TRBV6-1 and TRBJ1-5, with 7 bases fitting TRBD1. This CDR3 spans 17 amino acids. V was pared by 3 bases and J by 0 bases, with 8 bases of the junction left unmatched. CDR1 MNHNS and CDR2 SASEGT come from the germline V gene.

The chain combines TRBV29-1 with TRBJ2-1; TRBD2 agrees at 9 bases. Trimming cost V 6 bases and J 3 bases; bases outside gene matches: 9. CDR3 length: 15 residues. Germline-derived CDR1 and CDR2 are SQVTM and ANQGSEA. Here the CDR3 DNA reads TGCAGCGTAGCCGGGACTAGCAAGAACTACAATGAGCAGTTCTTC. Translation: CSVAGTSKNYNEQFF.

The chain has TRBV19 and TRBJ2-7; 8 bases are shared with TRBD1. The CDR3 is 17 amino acids. CDR1 is LNHDA and CDR2 is SQIVND in the germline V gene (reference sequence). V gave up 4 bases and J gave up 2 bases; unmatched junction bases: 13. The CDR3 sequence: CASSRGSTTGVPYEQYF. The CDR3 DNA follows: TGTGCCAGTAGTAGAGGGTCAACGACAGGGGTCCCCTACGAGCAGTACTTC. Complete variable domain (other parts from reference TRBV19 and TRBJ2-7): DGGITQSPKYLFRKEGQNVTLSCEQNLNHDAMYWYRQDPGQGLRLIYYSQIVNDFQKGDIAEGYSVSREKKESFPLTVTSAQKNPTAFYLCASSRGSTTGVPYEQYFGPGTRLTVT.

CDR3 DNA sequence: TGTGCCAGCTCACAAATACAGGGGGCGTCAGATGGCTACACCTTC. It specifies CASSQIQGASDGYTF. This rearrangement joins TRBV18 to TRBJ1-2, with 9 bases that match TRBD1. The CDR3 has 15 residues. The germline V gene encodes CDR1 KGHSH and CDR2 LQKENI. Germline trimming cut 4 bases from V and 6 bases from J; bases unmatched to any gene: 9.

The rearrangement joins TRBV14 to TRBJ2-3, with D unclear. This CDR3 comprises 12 residues. V lost 4 bases and J lost 7, with 9 bases in between. Germline CDR1 is SGHDN and CDR2 is FVKESK. DNA of the CDR3: TGTGCCAGCAGCCCCGCTGGCAATACGCAGTATTTT. Translation: CASSPAGNTQYF.

This CDR3 reads CSVTGQVNYGYTF. CDR3 nucleotide sequence: TGCAGCGTAACGGGACAGGTCAACTATGGCTACACCTTC. The V and J genes are TRBV29-1 and TRBJ1-2; 8 nucleotides align to TRBD1. Germline V gene data show CDR1 as SQVTM and CDR2 as ANQGSEA. The CDR3 runs 13 residues. The trim removed 6 bases at V and 2 bases at J, leaving 5 bases unmatched.

The rearrangement links TRBV29-1 to TRBJ1-2; tentative D call: TRBD1 (5 bases). CDR3 length: 13 residues. Germline V gives CDR1 SQVTM, CDR2 ANQGSEA. With 3 bases removed from V and 8 bases from J, the gap between germline ends came to 16 bases. CDR3 nucleotide sequence: TGCAGCGTTGACCTTGAGACAGACTCGGGCTACACCTTC. Translation gives CSVDLETDSGYTF.

The rearrangement joins TRBV29-1 to TRBJ1-2, with D hard to call. CDR1 is SQVTM, CDR2 ANQGSEA, per germline. Trimming stripped 7 bases from V and 4 bases from J, with 22 bases between. The CDR3 length is 15 residues. The CDR3 protein is CSAIGGGYSPYGYTF. The CDR3 DNA reads TGCAGCGCAATTGGAGGAGGGTATTCCCCCTATGGCTACACCTTC.

This chain uses TRBV5-1 with TRBJ1-5, with TRBD1 matching 8 bases. Germline V gene lookup returns CDR1 SGHRS and CDR2 YFSETQ. V shed 2 bases, J shed 5 bases, and the junction held 6 bases outside the gene matches. CDR3 length: 15 residues. As DNA, the CDR3 is TGCGCCAGCAGCTTCGACGGACAGGGACATCAGCCCCAGCATTTT. Translated, it gives CASSFDGQGHQPQHF.